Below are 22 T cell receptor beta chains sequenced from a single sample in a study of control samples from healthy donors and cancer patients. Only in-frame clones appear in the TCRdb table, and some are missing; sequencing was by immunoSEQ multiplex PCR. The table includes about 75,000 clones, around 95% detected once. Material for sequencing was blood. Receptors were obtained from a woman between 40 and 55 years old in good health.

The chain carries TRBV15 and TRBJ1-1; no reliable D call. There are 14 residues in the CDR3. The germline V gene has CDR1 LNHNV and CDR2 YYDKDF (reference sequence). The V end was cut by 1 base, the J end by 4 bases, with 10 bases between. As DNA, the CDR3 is TGTGCCACCAGCAGAGGGTGGACGCGCACTGAAGCTTTCTTT. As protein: CATSRGWTRTEAFF. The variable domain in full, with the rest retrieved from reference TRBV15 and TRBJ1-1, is DAMVIQNPRYQVTQFGKPVTLSCSQTLNHNVMYWYQQKSSQAPKLLFHYYDKDFNNEADTPDNFQSRRPNTSFCFLDIRSPGLGDTAMYLCATSRGWTRTEAFFGQGTRLTVV.

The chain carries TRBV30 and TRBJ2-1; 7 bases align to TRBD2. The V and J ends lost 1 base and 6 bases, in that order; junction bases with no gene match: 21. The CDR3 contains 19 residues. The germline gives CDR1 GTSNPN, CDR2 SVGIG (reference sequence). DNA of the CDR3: TGTGCCTGGAGTGGGGGCAGGGTTATATGGACTAGACACCTCAATGAGCAGTTCTTC. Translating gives CAWSGGRVIWTRHLNEQFF.

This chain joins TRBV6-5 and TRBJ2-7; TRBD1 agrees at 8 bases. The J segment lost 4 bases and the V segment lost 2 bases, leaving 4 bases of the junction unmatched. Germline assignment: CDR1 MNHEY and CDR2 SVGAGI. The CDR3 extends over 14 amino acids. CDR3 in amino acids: CASSYDRGEYEQYF. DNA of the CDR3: TGTGCCAGCAGTTACGACAGGGGCGAGTACGAGCAGTACTTC.

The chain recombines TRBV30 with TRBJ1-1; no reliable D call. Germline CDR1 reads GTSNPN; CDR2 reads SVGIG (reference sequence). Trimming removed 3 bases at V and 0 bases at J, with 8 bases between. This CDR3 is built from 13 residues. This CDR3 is CAWRRHMNTEAFF. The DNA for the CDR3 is TGTGCCTGGAGGAGACACATGAACACTGAAGCTTTCTTT.

In DNA form, the CDR3 reads TGTGCTAGTGGTTATAATTCGGGGACTGAAGCTTTCTTT. Translating it yields CASGYNSGTEAFF. The chain combines TRBV12-5 with TRBJ1-1; D uncertain. The V and J ends lost 4 bases and 5 bases respectively, with 11 bases between them. In germline, CDR1 is LGHNT, CDR2 FRNRAP. CDR3 length equals 13 residues.

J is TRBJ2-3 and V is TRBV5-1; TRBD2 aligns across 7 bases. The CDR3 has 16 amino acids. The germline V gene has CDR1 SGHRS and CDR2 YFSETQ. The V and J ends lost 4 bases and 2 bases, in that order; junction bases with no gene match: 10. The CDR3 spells CASSPSGTTVTDTQYF. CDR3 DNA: TGCGCCAGCAGCCCCTCCGGGACTACCGTCACAGATACGCAGTATTTT.

CDR3 in amino acids: CASSLGRTGELFF. The CDR3 region has the DNA TGCGCCAGCAGCTTGGGACGGACCGGGGAGCTGTTTTTT. This chain uses TRBV5-1 with TRBJ2-2; no clear D. Germline V gene sequence: CDR1 SGHRS, CDR2 YFSETQ. CDR3 length equals 13 residues. Trimming removed 0 bases at V and 5 bases at J, with 5 bases between.

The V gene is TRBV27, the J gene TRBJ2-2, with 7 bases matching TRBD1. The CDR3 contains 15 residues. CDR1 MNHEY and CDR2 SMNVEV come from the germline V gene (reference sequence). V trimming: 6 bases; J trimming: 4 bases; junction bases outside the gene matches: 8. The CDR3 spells CASSLRAGGTGELFF. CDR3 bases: TGTGCCAGCAGCCTCCGGGCAGGGGGCACCGGGGAGCTGTTTTTT.

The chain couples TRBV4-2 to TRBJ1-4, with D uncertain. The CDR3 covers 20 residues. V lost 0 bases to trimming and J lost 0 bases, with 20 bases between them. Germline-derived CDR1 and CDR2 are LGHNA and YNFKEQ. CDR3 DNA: TGTGCCAGCAGCCAAGAACCATTTCGGGGTGGACCTGCAACTAATGAAAAACTGTTTTTT. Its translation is CASSQEPFRGGPATNEKLFF.

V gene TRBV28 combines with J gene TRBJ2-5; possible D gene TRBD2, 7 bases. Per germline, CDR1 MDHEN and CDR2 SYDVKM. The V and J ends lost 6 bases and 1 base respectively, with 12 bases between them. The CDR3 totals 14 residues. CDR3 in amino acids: CASSQGGAQETQYF. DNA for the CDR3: TGTGCCAGCAGCCAAGGGGGGGCCCAAGAGACCCAGTACTTC.

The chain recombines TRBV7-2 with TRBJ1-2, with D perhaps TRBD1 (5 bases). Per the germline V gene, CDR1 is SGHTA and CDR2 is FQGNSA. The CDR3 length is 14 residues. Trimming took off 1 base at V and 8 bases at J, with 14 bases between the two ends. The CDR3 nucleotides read TGTGCCAGCAGCTTAGATAGGGGTTCAAGCGGCTACACCTTC. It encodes CASSLDRGSSGYTF.

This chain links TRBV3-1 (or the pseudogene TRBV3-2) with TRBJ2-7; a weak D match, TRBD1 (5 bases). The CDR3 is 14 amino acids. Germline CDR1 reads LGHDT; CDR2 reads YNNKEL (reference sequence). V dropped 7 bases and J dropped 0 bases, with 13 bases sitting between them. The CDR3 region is CASTLTVSSYEQYF. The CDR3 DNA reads TGTGCCAGCACCCTGACAGTGAGCTCCTACGAGCAGTACTTC.

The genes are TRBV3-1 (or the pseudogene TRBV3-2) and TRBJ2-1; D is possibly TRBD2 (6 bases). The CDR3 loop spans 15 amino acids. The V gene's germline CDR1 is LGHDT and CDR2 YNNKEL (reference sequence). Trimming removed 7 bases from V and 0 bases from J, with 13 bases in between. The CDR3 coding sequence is TGTGCCAGCAAGCCAACGGGAGCCTCCTACAATGAGCAGTTCTTC. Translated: CASKPTGASYNEQFF.

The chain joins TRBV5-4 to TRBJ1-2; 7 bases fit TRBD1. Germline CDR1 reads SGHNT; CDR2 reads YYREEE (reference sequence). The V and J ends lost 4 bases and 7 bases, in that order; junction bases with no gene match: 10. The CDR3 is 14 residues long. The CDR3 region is CASSHLTGFPGYTF. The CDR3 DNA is TGTGCCAGCAGCCACCTGACAGGGTTCCCTGGCTACACCTTC.

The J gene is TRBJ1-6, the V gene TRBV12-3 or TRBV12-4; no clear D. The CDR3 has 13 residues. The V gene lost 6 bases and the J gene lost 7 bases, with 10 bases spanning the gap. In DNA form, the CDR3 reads TGTGCCAGCAGGTGGACCTGGAATTCACCCCTCCACTTT. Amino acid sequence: CASRWTWNSPLHF.

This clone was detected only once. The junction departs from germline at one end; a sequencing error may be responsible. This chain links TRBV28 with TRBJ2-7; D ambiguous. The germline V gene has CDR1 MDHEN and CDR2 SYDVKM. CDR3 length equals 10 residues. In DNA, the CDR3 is TGTGCCAGCAGTTCCGGACGGGCTATCTTC. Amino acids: CASSSGRAIF.

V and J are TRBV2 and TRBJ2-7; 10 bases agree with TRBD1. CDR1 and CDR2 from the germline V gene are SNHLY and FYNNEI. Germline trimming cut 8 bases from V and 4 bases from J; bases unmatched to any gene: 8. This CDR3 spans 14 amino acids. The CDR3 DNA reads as TGTGCCAGCGAACCGGGACAGGGGCTATACGAGCAGTACTTC. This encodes CASEPGQGLYEQYF. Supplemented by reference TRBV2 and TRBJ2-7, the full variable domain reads EPEVTQTPSHQVTQMGQEVILRCVPISNHLYFYWYRQILGQKVEFLVSFYNNEISEKSEIFDDQFSVERPDGSNFTLKIRSTKLEDSAMYFCASEPGQGLYEQYFGPGTRLTVT.

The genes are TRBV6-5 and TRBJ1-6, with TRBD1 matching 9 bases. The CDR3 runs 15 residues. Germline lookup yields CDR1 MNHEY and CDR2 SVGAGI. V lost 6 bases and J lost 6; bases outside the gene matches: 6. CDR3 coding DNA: TGTGCCAGCAGCTTAATGACAGGGGGTAATTCACCCCTCCACTTT. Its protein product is CASSLMTGGNSPLHF.

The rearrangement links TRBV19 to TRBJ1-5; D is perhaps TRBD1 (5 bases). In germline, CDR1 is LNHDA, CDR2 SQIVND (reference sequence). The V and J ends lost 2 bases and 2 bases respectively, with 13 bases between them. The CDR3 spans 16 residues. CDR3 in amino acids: CASSIRSQGGNQPQHF. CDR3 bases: TGTGCCAGTAGTATAAGGTCTCAGGGTGGCAATCAGCCCCAGCATTTT. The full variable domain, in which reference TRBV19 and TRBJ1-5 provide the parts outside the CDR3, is DGGITQSPKYLFRKEGQNVTLSCEQNLNHDAMYWYRQDPGQGLRLIYYSQIVNDFQKGDIAEGYSVSREKKESFPLTVTSAQKNPTAFYLCASSIRSQGGNQPQHFGDGTRLSIL.

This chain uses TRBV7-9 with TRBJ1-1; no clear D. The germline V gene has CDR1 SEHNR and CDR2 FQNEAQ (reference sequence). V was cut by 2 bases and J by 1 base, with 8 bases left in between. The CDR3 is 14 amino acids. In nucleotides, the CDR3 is TGTGCCAGCAGCTTAAATGCAGGGAACACTGAAGCTTTCTTT. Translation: CASSLNAGNTEAFF. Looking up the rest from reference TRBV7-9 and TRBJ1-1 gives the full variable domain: DTGVSQNPRHKITKRGQNVTFRCDPISEHNRLYWYRQTLGQGPEFLTYFQNEAQLEKSRLLSDRFSAERPKGSFSTLEIQRTEQGDSAMYLCASSLNAGNTEAFFGQGTRLTVV.

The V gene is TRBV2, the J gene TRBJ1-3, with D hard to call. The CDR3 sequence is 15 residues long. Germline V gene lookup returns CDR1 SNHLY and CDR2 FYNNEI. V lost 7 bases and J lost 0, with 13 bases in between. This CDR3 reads CASILLPNSGNTIYF. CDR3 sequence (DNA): TGTGCCAGCATTCTATTACCTAACTCTGGAAACACCATATATTTT. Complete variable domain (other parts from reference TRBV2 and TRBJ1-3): EPEVTQTPSHQVTQMGQEVILRCVPISNHLYFYWYRQILGQKVEFLVSFYNNEISEKSEIFDDQFSVERPDGSNFTLKIRSTKLEDSAMYFCASILLPNSGNTIYFGEGSWLTVV.

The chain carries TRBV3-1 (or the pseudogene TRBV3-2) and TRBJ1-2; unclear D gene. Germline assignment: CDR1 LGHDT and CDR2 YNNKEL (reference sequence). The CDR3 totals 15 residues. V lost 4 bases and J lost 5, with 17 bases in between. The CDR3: CASSRPTANYYGYTF. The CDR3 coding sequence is TGTGCCAGCAGCCGGCCGACCGCTAACTATTATGGCTACACCTTC.